This T cell receptor (beta chain) was found in a study of patients and donors after allogeneic stem cell transplantation. TCRdb ran MiXCR on the RT-PCR reads and lists one entry per CDR3 protein. The data contain some 960,000 distinct CDR3 sequences, roughly 17% of them singletons. This clonotype occurred a few times. V gave up 4 bases and J gave up 10 bases, with 13 bases separating them. The CDR3 consists of 13 residues. Material: blood, either unsorted or a sorted T cell fraction (not recorded which). The TCR originated in a human donor who was either an allogeneic HSCT recipient or a stem cell or donor lymphocyte infusion donor (not recorded which). It is not recorded whose cells these are; they may come from a transplant donor. The chain has TRBV12-3 or TRBV12-4 and TRBJ1-4; D is unresolved. The CDR3 reads CASSSGTYGKLFF. The CDR3 nucleotides are TGTGCCAGCAGTTCGGGAACTTACGGAAAACTGTTTTTT.